This record concerns one T cell receptor beta chain sequence. Its antigen remains undetermined. No clone much larger than this one lies a single base away; base qualities are absent. CDR1 SGHAT and CDR2 FQDESV are derived from the germline V gene (reference sequence). V is shortened by 7 bases, J by 0 bases, and the region joining them spans 11 bases. Counted from cysteine to phenylalanine, this CDR3 has 14 amino acids. The sequence is cut down to CDR3 DNA, 42 bases in frame from base 1. Patients with a history of autoimmune disease or receiving systemic immunosuppression were excluded from the trial. In every dose cohort, peripheral blood was drawn for TCR sequencing at baseline, cycle 4 day 1, and cycle 7 day 1. The samples were drawn from a first-in-human, open-label, multicenter phase I dose-escalation trial of ivuxolimab. Adults with locally advanced or metastatic melanoma, renal cell carcinoma, hepatocellular carcinoma or head and neck squamous cell carcinoma were enrolled in the trial. CD4+ and CD8+ T cells were sorted separately from peripheral blood before TCR sequencing.

The data were obtained in a study of OX40 agonist ivuxolimab in advanced cancers. Background for the entire study: Ivuxolimab was a fully human IgG2 agonistic monoclonal antibody targeting the costimulatory receptor OX40 (CD134). Intravenous ivuxolimab was administered to patients every 2 weeks at six dose levels: 0.01, 0.1, 0.3, 1.5, 3 and 10 mg/kg. Among the 52 dose-escalation patients, approximately 20 had hepatocellular carcinoma, approximately 15 melanoma, 9 renal cell carcinoma and 9 head and neck cancer. In the dose-escalation cohort, 82.7% of patients were male, and the mean age was approximately 64 years, with a range of roughly 20 to 79. Patients were allowed to have had prior anti-PD-1, anti-PD-L1 or anti-CTLA-4 therapy, and 30% to 40% of the dose-escalation patients had previously received checkpoint inhibitors. Partial responses were achieved by three dose-escalation patients, of whom one had hepatocellular carcinoma and two had cutaneous melanoma. Peripheral TCRbeta sequencing aimed to test whether ivuxolimab altered TCR sequence diversity and caused clonal T-cell expansion. The paper covers the monotherapy dose-escalation part of the phase I ivuxolimab trial, which included N ≈ 52 patients.

Paper-wide results and their limitations: At doses of 0.1 to 3.0 mg/kg, clonal expansion of both CD4+ and CD8+ blood T cells was observed from baseline to week 6. Antigen specificity was not determined for the clonally expanded peripheral T cells. Partial responders in the 0.1-3.0 mg/kg groups had among the lowest normalized peripheral clonal expansion, especially among CD8+ T cells. After ivuxolimab, more expanded clones were found on average in CD8+ T cells than in CD4+ T cells. Low levels of normalized T-cell clonal expansion were also seen in some patients who did not respond.

To sequence the TCRbeta CDR3 region, genomic DNA was isolated from the sorted cells. The immunoSEQ Assay was used for sequencing of TCRbeta CDR3 regions. TCRdb took over this immuneACCESS table, retaining in-frame rearrangements with V and J assigned. Such tables are incomplete; in checked studies, under half of the missing clones stem from an unresolved V gene, and the remainder is unexplained. The sample contains 21,000 or so clones, 70% to 90% of them found a single time. In total, the top ten clones hold 20% to 25% of the sample. Recombination linked TRBV11-1 to TRBJ2-3, and the D gene may be TRBD2, 7 bases matching. This TCR was sampled from an adult with an advanced solid tumor such as melanoma, head and neck, liver or kidney cancer. Sequenced here: CD4+ or CD8+ T cells sorted from blood, sampled in a trial of the OX40 agonist ivuxolimab. The CDR3 reads CASTPGGSTDTQYF. At the DNA level, the sequence is TGTGCCAGCACCCCGGGGGGCAGCACAGATACGCAGTATTTT. The entire variable domain, with the stretches around the CDR3 drawn from the reference TRBV11-1 and TRBJ2-3 proteins, is EAEVAQSPRYKITEKSQAVAFWCDPISGHATLYWYRQILGQGPELLVQFQDESVVDDSQLPKDRFSAERLKGVDSTLKIQPAELGDSAMYLCASTPGGSTDTQYFGPGTRLTVL.